This paragraph covers one T cell receptor beta chain sequence. This clonotype appeared a few times. This receptor's antigen is unknown. No per-base quality is available; no much larger clone lies one base away. Libraries of naive CD8 T cells were built from approximately 20,000 to 1,000,000 sorted cells, with 10%, 30% or 50% of the purified RNA used. Naive CD8 T cells were FACS-sorted as CD8+CD4-CCR7+CD45RA+ on a BD FACSAria II into RLT Plus buffer. Under 11 TCR copies' worth of Jurkat RNA were spiked into about 20,000-1,000,000 naive CD8 T cell samples to test detection sensitivity. Enrichment of CD8 T cells was performed with RosetteSep CD8+ T Cell Enrichment Cocktail and Ficoll-Paque, after which ACK red cell lysis was carried out. These data come from a study of molecular identifiers for immune sequencing clone quantification (dated 2018 in TCRdb). Broadly, across the study: For a replicate experiment, RNA from roughly 20,000 or 100,000 naive CD8 T cells was divided into five aliquots, and four of the five aliquots were sequenced. This methods study used CD8 T cells to benchmark TCR RNA copy counting and molecular-identifier clustering-based TCR repertoire sequencing (MIDCIRS). Summary of the overall study and its limitations: Modeling estimated around 3 recovered TCR RNA copies per cell, compared with about 10 by digital PCR, which implies around 30% capture efficiency. Spiked-in Jurkat TCR RNA equivalent to a single cell was reported to be detectable even among over 800,000 naive CD8 T cells. When barcode sub-clustering was not used, chimeric consensus sequences inflated TCR diversity, with chimeras reaching as high as 47%. Spiked-in Jurkat TCR RNA (approximately 10 copies' worth), which is not part of the donor repertoire, was contained in the naive libraries. In CMV-specific effector cells, clones with more than 20 RNA copies contained over 97% of molecules, whereas in naive cells such clones contained under 1% of molecules. The sizes of highly expanded clones could end up underestimated when identical TCR molecules share a barcode.

V sheds 4 bases and J sheds 5 bases, leaving 14 bases between their ends. The CDR1 and CDR2 encoded by the germline V gene are SGHTA and FQGTGA. The CDR3 has 14 amino acids, counting the end cysteine and phenylalanine. The CDR3 DNA has 42 bases and is translated from base 1. The library was built by means of PCR. The run used an Illumina HiSeq 4000. Bulk TCR libraries were generated as previously described, with the TCR primers listed in Table S5 used. Total RNA was purified with the Qiagen AllPrep DNA/RNA kit. Before any analysis, reads coming from multiple sequencing runs of the same library were combined into one pool. From the authors' description of their analysis: Only reads with exact TCR constant sequence were kept, trimmed to 150 nt, and grouped by their 12-nt molecular barcodes. Reads within each barcode group were sub-clustered using a 15% Levenshtein threshold, and quality-weighted consensus sequences were constructed for each RNA molecule. Non-functional sequences were excluded, and lower-count sequences lying one edit away from another sequence were also excluded. Barcode sub-clusters with fewer than 20% of the maximum read count were removed, based on fitting two negative binomial distributions. In TCRdb, the public reads were trimmed at Q25 with fastp and aligned with MiXCR, with productive beta chains retained. Here each entry gathers all rows of one CDR3 protein and keeps the most common genes and DNA. Clone size and V and J calls follow TCRdb, not the original study. The table for this sample lists about half a million distinct CDR3 sequences; about a fifth of them were counted only once. About 0.78% of the sample is held by the ten biggest clonotypes.

The clonotype originates from a human donor in good health. Some libraries in this study had Jurkat cell RNA spiked in. The source material was naive CD8+ T cells from blood, with Jurkat cell RNA spiked in. The cell subset or site label of this sample denotes: FACS-sorted CD8+CD4-CCR7+CD45RA+ naive T cells. This receptor chain uses TRBV7-3 and TRBJ2-5, with the D call tentatively TRBD1 or TRBD2, each fitting 5 bases. The CDR3 amino acid sequence is: CASSSAGAQETQYF. DNA sequence: TGTGCCAGCAGCTCCGCCGGGGCCCAGGAGACCCAGTACTTC.